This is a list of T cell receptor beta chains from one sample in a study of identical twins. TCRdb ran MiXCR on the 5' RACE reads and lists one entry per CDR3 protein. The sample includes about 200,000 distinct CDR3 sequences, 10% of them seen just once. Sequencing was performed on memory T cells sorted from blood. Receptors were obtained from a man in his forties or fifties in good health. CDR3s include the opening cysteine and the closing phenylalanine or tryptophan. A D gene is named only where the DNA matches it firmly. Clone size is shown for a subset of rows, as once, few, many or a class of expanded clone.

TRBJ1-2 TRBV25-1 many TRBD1 CASSLAGGGNYGYTF TGTGCCAGCAGTTTAGCAGGGGGCGGTAACTATGGCTACACCTTC
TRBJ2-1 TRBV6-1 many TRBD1 CASTYSGTVNEQFF TGTGCCAGCACCTACAGTGGGACAGTCAATGAGCAGTTCTTC
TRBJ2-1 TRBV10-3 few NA CAISPGGVLTGNEQFF TGTGCCATCAGTCCTGGGGGCGTTTTGACGGGCAATGAGCAGTTCTTC
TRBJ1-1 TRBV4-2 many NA CASSQDRGATEAFF TGTGCCAGCAGCCAAGATAGGGGGGCCACTGAAGCTTTCTTT
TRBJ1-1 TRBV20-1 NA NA CSAQGNTEAFF TGCAGTGCTCAGGGGAACACTGAAGCTTTCTTT
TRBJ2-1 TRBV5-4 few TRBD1 CASSPEGQGANEQFF TGTGCCAGCAGCCCGGAGGGACAGGGGGCGAATGAGCAGTTCTTC
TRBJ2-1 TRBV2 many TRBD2 CASSEGSSGYNEQFF TGTGCCAGCAGTGAGGGGTCTAGCGGATACAATGAGCAGTTCTTC
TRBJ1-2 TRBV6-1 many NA CASSEADNYGYTF TGTGCCAGCAGTGAAGCAGATAACTATGGCTACACCTTC
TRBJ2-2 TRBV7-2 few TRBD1 CASSPGQGAGTGELFF TGTGCCAGCAGCCCCGGACAGGGGGCGGGCACCGGGGAGCTGTTTTTT
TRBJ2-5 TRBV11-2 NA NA CASSLGQNETQYF TGTGCCAGCAGCTTAGGACAGAACGAGACCCAGTACTTC
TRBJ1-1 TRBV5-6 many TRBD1 CASSPRRTGRSTEAFF TGTGCCAGCAGCCCCCGCCGGACAGGGAGGAGCACTGAAGCTTTCTTT
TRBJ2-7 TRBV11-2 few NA CASSLDLGREQYF TGTGCCAGCAGCTTAGATCTTGGACGGGAGCAGTACTTC
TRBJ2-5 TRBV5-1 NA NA CASSAQASLQETQYF TGCGCCAGCAGCGCGCAAGCTAGCCTCCAAGAGACCCAGTACTTC
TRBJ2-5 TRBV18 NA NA CASSPTGAVQETQYF TGTGCCAGCTCACCAACTGGGGCGGTCCAAGAGACCCAGTACTTC